The rows below give T cell receptor beta chains drawn from one sample of a study of CD8+ T cells in alopecia areata. The assay was immunoSEQ multiplex PCR, and TCRdb's table has in-frame clones only and misses some. Of approximately 89,000 clones detected, about 53% appear once; the ten largest clones hold 5.5% to 6.5%. Sample: NKG2D-high CD8+ T cells sorted from blood. The receptor source for this set is a human donor with alopecia areata. CDR3s include the opening cysteine and the closing phenylalanine or tryptophan. D genes are given only for firm matches. Size is omitted from some rows. Given values are once, few, many or a class for expanded clones.

J gene	V gene	clone size	D gene	CDR3 protein	CDR3 DNA
TRBJ2-7	TRBV29-1	few	-	CSVESLNEQYF	TGCAGCGTTGAATCTCTAAACGAGCAGTACTTC
TRBJ2-7	TRBV29-1	few	TRBD1	CSAGSWSGGWEQYF	TGCAGCGCAGGGTCGTGGTCAGGGGGCTGGGAGCAGTACTTC
TRBJ2-3	TRBV2	-	-	CASSEAGTSSDTQYF	TGTGCCAGCAGTGAAGCGGGAACTAGTTCAGATACGCAGTATTTT
TRBJ2-1	TRBV29-1	-	TRBD2	CSVGGGEQFF	TGCAGCGTTGGGGGAGGGGAGCAGTTCTTC
TRBJ2-7	TRBV9	-	TRBD2	CASSASGAAYEQYF	TGTGCCAGCAGCGCAAGCGGGGCTGCCTACGAGCAGTACTTC
TRBJ2-1	TRBV2	-	TRBD2	CASSGGYLAGVPFF	TGTGCCAGCAGTGGAGGCTACCTAGCGGGAGTTCCGTTCTTC
TRBJ2-1	TRBV9	-	TRBD2	CASSVGGASYNEQFF	TGTGCCAGCAGCGTCGGGGGGGCCTCCTACAATGAGCAGTTCTTC
TRBJ2-3	TRBV9	-	-	CASSVDEEPRTDTQYF	TGTGCCAGCAGCGTAGATGAGGAACCTCGCACAGATACGCAGTATTTT
TRBJ1-2	TRBV4-1	-	TRBD1	CASSPITGDGYTF	TGCGCCAGCAGCCCGATAACAGGGGATGGCTACACCTTC
TRBJ2-3	TRBV29-1	few	TRBD2	CSVQGEASGAFGTDTQYF	TGCAGCGTTCAAGGGGAGGCTAGCGGGGCATTTGGCACAGATACGCAGTATTTT
TRBJ2-1	TRBV11-2	-	TRBD2	CASSSRLAGSTYNEQFF	TGTGCCAGCAGCTCGAGACTAGCGGGGTCGACCTACAATGAGCAGTTCTTC
TRBJ2-3	TRBV23-1	-	-	CASSQSPGSTTDTQYF	TGCGCCAGCAGTCAATCCCCGGGCTCCACCACAGATACGCAGTATTTT
TRBJ1-2	TRBV30	-	-	CAWSLYGGYGYTF	TGTGCCTGGAGCTTATATGGCGGCTATGGCTACACCTTC
TRBJ2-3	TRBV27	-	-	CASIPDREGTDTQYF	TGTGCCAGCATCCCGGACAGGGAGGGGACAGATACGCAGTATTTT
TRBJ2-3	TRBV4-1	-	-	CASSQGILGDTQYF	TGCGCCAGCAGCCAAGGGATCCTGGGAGATACGCAGTATTTT
TRBJ2-5	TRBV4-1	-	-	CASSQAHRLQETQYF	TGCGCCAGCAGCCAAGCCCACAGGCTCCAAGAGACCCAGTACTTC
TRBJ2-7	TRBV10-3	-	-	CAISESSSYEQYF	TGTGCCATCAGTGAGTCGAGTAGCTACGAGCAGTACTTC
TRBJ1-1	TRBV11-3	-	TRBD1	CASSPRDSPEAFF	TGTGCCAGCAGCCCACGGGACAGCCCTGAAGCTTTCTTT
TRBJ2-3	TRBV7-9	-	-	CASSLQGSLIDTQYF	TGTGCCAGCAGCTTACAGGGGTCGCTGATCGATACGCAGTATTTT
TRBJ2-7	TRBV4-2	-	TRBD2	CASSHAGGSYEQYF	TGTGCCAGCAGCCACGCGGGGGGCTCCTACGAGCAGTACTTC
TRBJ2-2	TRBV15	-	-	CATSSGGQEYTGELFF	TGTGCCACCAGCTCGGGGGGACAGGAGTACACCGGGGAGCTGTTTTTT
TRBJ1-1	TRBV6-5	-	-	CASSVGGYTEAFF	TGTGCCAGCAGTGTCGGGGGATACACTGAAGCTTTCTTT
TRBJ2-7	TRBV9	-	-	CASSVEQGYEQYF	TGTGCCAGCAGCGTAGAGCAGGGGTACGAGCAGTACTTC
TRBJ2-1	TRBV27	once	TRBD1	CASTGGTAYNEQFF	TGTGCCAGCACTGGTGGGACAGCCTACAATGAGCAGTTCTTC
TRBJ2-6	TRBV6-5	once	-	CASSPRGAGANVLTF	TGTGCCAGCAGTCCAAGGGGCGCTGGGGCCAACGTCCTGACTTTC
TRBJ2-7	TRBV29-1	-	TRBD1	CSVASRDREPYEQYF	TGCAGCGTCGCTAGCCGGGACAGGGAACCCTACGAGCAGTACTTC
TRBJ1-4	TRBV29-1	-	-	CSVYAGLGEKLFF	TGCAGCGTTTACGCGGGGTTGGGGGAAAAACTGTTTTTT
TRBJ2-2	TRBV29-1	few	-	CSVEGSTGELFF	TGCAGCGTTGAAGGCAGCACCGGGGAGCTGTTTTTT
TRBJ2-7	TRBV5-1	-	TRBD2	CASSPRGGSYEQYF	TGCGCCAGCAGCCCCCGGGGAGGGTCCTACGAGCAGTACTTC
TRBJ2-3	TRBV9	-	TRBD2	CASSPHNGAGALDTQYF	TGTGCCAGCAGCCCACACAATGGGGCGGGAGCACTAGATACGCAGTATTTT
TRBJ1-5	TRBV27	once	-	CASSQGYSNQPQHF	TGTGCCAGCAGTCAGGGCTATAGCAATCAGCCCCAGCATTTT
TRBJ1-3	TRBV4-1	-	-	CASSLAVGGSGNTIYF	TGCGCCAGCAGCCTGGCGGTGGGGGGCTCTGGAAACACCATATATTTT
TRBJ2-5	TRBV28	-	-	CASIVGETQYF	TGTGCCAGCATTGTCGGGGAGACCCAGTACTTC
TRBJ2-3	TRBV29-1	few	-	CSVEDRPTDTQYF	TGCAGCGTTGAAGATCGGCCCACAGATACGCAGTATTTT
TRBJ2-7	TRBV29-1	-	TRBD2	CSVLGTTSKHEQYF	TGCAGCGTTCTCGGGACTACCTCCAAACACGAGCAGTACTTC
TRBJ2-5	TRBV29-1	few	TRBD2	CSVELADETQYF	TGCAGCGTTGAACTAGCGGACGAGACCCAGTACTTC
TRBJ2-7	TRBV7-2	-	-	CASSLSYEQYF	TGTGCCAGCAGCCTCAGCTACGAGCAGTACTTC
TRBJ2-1	TRBV20-1	few	-	CSARFVNEQFF	TGCAGTGCTAGATTCGTAAATGAGCAGTTCTTC
TRBJ2-7	TRBV19	-	-	CASSRGYEQYF	TGTGCCAGTAGTAGGGGATACGAGCAGTACTTC
TRBJ2-7	TRBV30	-	-	CAVLSYEQYF	TGTGCAGTCCTCTCCTACGAGCAGTACTTC
TRBJ2-2	TRBV30	-	TRBD1	CAWSEGARTGELFF	TGTGCCTGGAGTGAGGGGGCGCGGACCGGGGAGCTGTTTTTT
TRBJ2-3	TRBV28	few	-	CASSLTTTSTDTQYF	TGTGCCAGCAGTTTAACAACTACCAGCACAGATACGCAGTATTTT
TRBJ2-5	TRBV28	few	-	CASSTIPGSGETQYF	TGTGCCAGCAGTACCATACCAGGGTCGGGAGAGACCCAGTACTTC
TRBJ2-7	TRBV5-4	-	-	CASSLRESSYEQYF	TGTGCCAGCAGCTTGCGGGAAAGCTCCTACGAGCAGTACTTC
TRBJ2-1	TRBV29-1	-	-	CSVVTPGLGEQFF	TGCAGCGTTGTGACACCGGGGCTAGGTGAGCAGTTCTTC
TRBJ1-2	TRBV2	few	-	CGMPAIGGYGYTF	TGTGGAATGCCAGCTATTGGAGGGTATGGCTACACCTTC
TRBJ1-2	TRBV29-1	few	-	CSVEGQRYGYTF	TGCAGCGTTGAGGGACAACGCTATGGCTACACCTTC
TRBJ2-2	TRBV2	-	-	CASKAGELFF	TGTGCCAGCAAGGCCGGGGAGCTGTTTTTT
TRBJ2-7	TRBV6-5	-	-	CASNSRTGWGEQYF	TGTGCCAGCAATTCAAGGACTGGTTGGGGCGAGCAGTACTTC
TRBJ2-1	TRBV11-3	-	-	CASSLDGVGFF	TGTGCCAGCAGCTTAGACGGGGTCGGGTTCTTC
TRBJ2-5	TRBV9	once	TRBD1	CASSPRTGMGQETQYF	TGTGCCAGCAGCCCTCGGACAGGTATGGGCCAAGAGACCCAGTACTTC
TRBJ2-7	TRBV28	-	TRBD2	CASLTGLAGTHEQYF	TGTGCCAGCTTAACCGGACTAGCGGGTACCCACGAGCAGTACTTC
TRBJ2-7	TRBV28	-	TRBD1	CASSLSQGAEQYF	TGTGCCAGCAGCCTTTCCCAGGGGGCCGAGCAGTACTTC
TRBJ2-6	TRBV28	few	TRBD1	CASSLTGVGANVLTF	TGTGCCAGCAGTTTAACAGGGGTCGGGGCCAACGTCCTGACTTTC
TRBJ2-7	TRBV13	-	TRBD1	CASSLASGTDLYEQYF	TGTGCCAGCAGCTTAGCCTCCGGGACAGATCTTTACGAGCAGTACTTC